A selection of T cell receptor beta chains follows, all from one sample in a study of control samples from healthy donors and cancer patients. Clones were read by immunoSEQ multiplex PCR, and TCRdb kept only the in-frame ones, dropping some. The sample records fewer than 150,000 clones, more than 80% being singletons. The source material was blood. The source of these receptors is a young man in good health. The CDR3 runs from the conserved cysteine through the conserved F or W. The order of the fields is D gene, J gene, V gene, CDR3 protein. The D gene is left open where the match is weak.

>.|TRBJ1-2|TRBV6-5
CASSRTRGWGYTF
>TRBD1|TRBJ2-2|TRBV24-1
CATADPGGSGELFF
>.|TRBJ1-5|TRBV28
CASSLVQAGQPQHF
>.|TRBJ2-1|TRBV2
CASSATGGAFYNEQFF
>TRBD1|TRBJ1-1|TRBV7-9
CASSSGGTGRFEAFF
>.|TRBJ1-4|TRBV30
CAWSVRVEKLFF
>.|TRBJ2-5|TRBV21-1
CASSKPLKGYQETQYF
>.|TRBJ1-6|TRBV5-1
CASSSMGPRANSPLHF
>.|TRBJ2-3|TRBV7-3
CASSLGPTDTQYF
>.|TRBJ2-1|TRBV24-1
CATSDFQARDNEQFF
>.|TRBJ1-1|TRBV6-5
CASSPWTVNTEAFF
>.|TRBJ1-3|TRBV19
CASSDRDFSGNTIYF
>.|TRBJ1-4|TRBV30
CAWAGRSNEKLFF
>TRBD1|TRBJ1-1|TRBV19
CASTQTGGTEAFF
>.|TRBJ2-3|TRBV29-1
CSALRTEGTQYF
>TRBD1|TRBJ2-2|TRBV24-1
CATSEPGQGAAGELFF
>.|TRBJ1-5|TRBV7-2
CASSSPNQPQHF
>.|TRBJ1-4|TRBV12-3/TRBV12-4
CASSLDRVELFF
>.|TRBJ2-3|TRBV18
CASSPPSTADTQYF
>.|TRBJ1-1|TRBV6-2/TRBV6-3
CASSRRANTEAFF
>.|TRBJ2-4|TRBV7-2
CASSLDQKNIQYF
>TRBD1|TRBJ1-1|TRBV28
CASSFAARGIMNTEAFF
>.|TRBJ2-5|TRBV4-2
CASSQGSLETQYF
>.|TRBJ1-5|TRBV6-1
CASSVSRAYSNQPQHF